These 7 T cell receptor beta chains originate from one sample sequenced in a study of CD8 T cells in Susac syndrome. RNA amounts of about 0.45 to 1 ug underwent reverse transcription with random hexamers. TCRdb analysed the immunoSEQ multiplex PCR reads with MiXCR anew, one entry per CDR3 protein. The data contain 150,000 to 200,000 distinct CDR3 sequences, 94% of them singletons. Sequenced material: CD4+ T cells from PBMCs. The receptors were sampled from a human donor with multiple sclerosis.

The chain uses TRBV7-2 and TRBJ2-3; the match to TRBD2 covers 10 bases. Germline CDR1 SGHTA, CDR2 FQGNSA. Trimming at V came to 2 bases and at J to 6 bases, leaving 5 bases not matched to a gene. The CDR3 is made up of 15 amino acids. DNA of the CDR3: TGTGCCAGCAGCTTAATACTAGCGGGGAGGGATACGCAGTATTTT. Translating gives CASSLILAGRDTQYF.

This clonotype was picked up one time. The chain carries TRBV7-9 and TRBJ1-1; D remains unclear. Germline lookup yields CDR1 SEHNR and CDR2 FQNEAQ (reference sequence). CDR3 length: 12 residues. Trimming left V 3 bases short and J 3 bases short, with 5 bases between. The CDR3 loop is CASSFAHTEAFF. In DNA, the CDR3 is TGTGCCAGCAGCTTCGCACACACTGAAGCTTTCTTT.

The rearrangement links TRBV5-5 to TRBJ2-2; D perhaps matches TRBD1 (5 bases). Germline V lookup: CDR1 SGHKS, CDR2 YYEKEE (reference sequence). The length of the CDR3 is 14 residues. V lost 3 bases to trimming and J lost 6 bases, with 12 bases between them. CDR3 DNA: TGTGCCAGCAGCTCGGTGGGCAGGGCCGGGGAGCTGTTTTTT. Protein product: CASSSVGRAGELFF.

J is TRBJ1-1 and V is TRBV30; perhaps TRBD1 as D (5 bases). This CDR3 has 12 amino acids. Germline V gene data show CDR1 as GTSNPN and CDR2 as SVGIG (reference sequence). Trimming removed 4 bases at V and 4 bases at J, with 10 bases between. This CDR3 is CAWKGWSTEAFF. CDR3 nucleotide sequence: TGTGCCTGGAAGGGGTGGAGCACTGAAGCTTTCTTT.

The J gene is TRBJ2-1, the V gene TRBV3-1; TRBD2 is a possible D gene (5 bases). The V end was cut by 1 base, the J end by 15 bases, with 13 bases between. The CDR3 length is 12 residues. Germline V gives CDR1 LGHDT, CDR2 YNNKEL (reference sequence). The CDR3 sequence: CASSQGAGVMFF. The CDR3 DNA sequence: TGTGCCAGCAGCCAAGGGGCCGGGGTTATGTTCTTC.

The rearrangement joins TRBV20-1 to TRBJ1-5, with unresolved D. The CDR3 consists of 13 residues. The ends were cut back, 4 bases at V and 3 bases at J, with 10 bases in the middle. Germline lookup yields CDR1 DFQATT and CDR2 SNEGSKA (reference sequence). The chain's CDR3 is CSAKIDINQPQHF. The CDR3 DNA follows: TGCAGTGCTAAGATAGACATCAATCAGCCCCAGCATTTT.

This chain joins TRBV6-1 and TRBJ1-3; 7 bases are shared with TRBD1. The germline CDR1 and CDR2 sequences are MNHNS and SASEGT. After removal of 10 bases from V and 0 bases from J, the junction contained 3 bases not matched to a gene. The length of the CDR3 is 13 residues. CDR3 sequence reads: CAIRDSSGNTIYF. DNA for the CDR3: TGTGCCATCAGGGACAGCTCTGGAAACACCATATATTTT.